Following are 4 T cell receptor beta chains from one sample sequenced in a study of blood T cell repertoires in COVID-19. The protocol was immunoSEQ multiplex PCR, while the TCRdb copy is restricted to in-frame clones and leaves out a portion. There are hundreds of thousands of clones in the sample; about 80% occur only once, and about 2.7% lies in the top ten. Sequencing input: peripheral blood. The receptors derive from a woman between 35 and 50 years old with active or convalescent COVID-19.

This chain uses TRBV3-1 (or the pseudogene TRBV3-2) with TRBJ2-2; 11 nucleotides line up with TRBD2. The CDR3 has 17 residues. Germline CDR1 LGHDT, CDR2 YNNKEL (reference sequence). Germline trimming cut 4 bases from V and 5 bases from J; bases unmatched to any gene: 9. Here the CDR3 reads CASSPNLAGGSTGELFF. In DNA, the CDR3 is TGTGCCAGCAGCCCGAATCTAGCGGGAGGTTCTACCGGGGAGCTGTTTTTT.

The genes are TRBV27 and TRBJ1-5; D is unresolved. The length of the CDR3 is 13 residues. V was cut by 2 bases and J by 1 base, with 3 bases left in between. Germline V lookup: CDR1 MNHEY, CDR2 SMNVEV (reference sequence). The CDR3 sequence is CASSLGSNQPQHF. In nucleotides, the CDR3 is TGTGCCAGCAGTTTAGGCAGCAATCAGCCCCAGCATTTT.

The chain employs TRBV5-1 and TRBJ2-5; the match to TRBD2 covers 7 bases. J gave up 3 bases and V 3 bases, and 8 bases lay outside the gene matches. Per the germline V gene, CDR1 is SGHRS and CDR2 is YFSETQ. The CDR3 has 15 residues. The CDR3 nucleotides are TGCGCCAGCAGCTCCTACGGGAGCGGGGAAGAGACCCAGTACTTC. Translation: CASSSYGSGEETQYF.

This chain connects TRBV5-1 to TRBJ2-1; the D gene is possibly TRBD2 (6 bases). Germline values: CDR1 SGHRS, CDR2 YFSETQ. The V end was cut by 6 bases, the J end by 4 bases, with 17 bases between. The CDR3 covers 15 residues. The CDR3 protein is CASTFSGTGYNEQFF. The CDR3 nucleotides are TGCGCCAGCACCTTTTCCGGGACTGGTTACAATGAGCAGTTCTTC.